This entry concerns a single T cell receptor beta chain. The sample belongs to a study of blood T cells in healthy people across ages. For the second PCR, which ran for 7 to 11 cycles, a sample-barcoded 5' primer and a J-beta primer mix were used. In TCRdb, the 5' RACE reads were re-called with MiXCR into one record per CDR3 protein. Of 1.5 million to 1.9 million distinct CDR3 sequences listed, roughly 43% were seen once; the top ten hold around 4%. Germline lookup yields CDR1 SEHNR and CDR2 FQNEAQ (reference sequence). This CDR3 spans 16 amino acids. The rearrangement links TRBV7-9 to TRBJ2-1, with 11 bases identical to TRBD2. Matching the DNA end better, TRBJ2-7 makes the J call doubtful. Source material: blood. The sequence was obtained from a woman under 30 in good health. The CDR3 nucleotides are TGTGCCAGCAGTAACACCGGGACTAGCGGCTACAATGAGCAGTACTTC. It encodes CASSNTGTSGYNEQYF.